This T cell receptor (beta chain) was sequenced for a study of lymphopenia after photon versus proton radiotherapy. General study points: Post-nadir diversity loss with photons came from oligoclonal expansion, particularly CD8+ Temra cells.

The CDR3 contains 11 residues. The ends were cut back, 6 bases at V and 4 bases at J, with 5 bases in the middle. CDR1 and CDR2 from the germline V gene are MNHNY and SVGAGI (reference sequence). This clone is a singleton in its sample. The antigen is unknown. Clones were sequenced by immunoSEQ multiplex PCR, and TCRdb holds only the in-frame ones, with some missing. The table includes over 10,000 clones, less than 90% detected once. This chain links TRBV6-6 with TRBJ2-3; no clear D. The material was peripheral blood, obtained from a patient treated with photon-based radiotherapy. This receptor was taken from a man in his sixties with pancreatic cancer. In nucleotides, the CDR3 is TGTGCCAGCAGCCCCGCAGATACGCAGTATTTT. Translated, it gives CASSPADTQYF.